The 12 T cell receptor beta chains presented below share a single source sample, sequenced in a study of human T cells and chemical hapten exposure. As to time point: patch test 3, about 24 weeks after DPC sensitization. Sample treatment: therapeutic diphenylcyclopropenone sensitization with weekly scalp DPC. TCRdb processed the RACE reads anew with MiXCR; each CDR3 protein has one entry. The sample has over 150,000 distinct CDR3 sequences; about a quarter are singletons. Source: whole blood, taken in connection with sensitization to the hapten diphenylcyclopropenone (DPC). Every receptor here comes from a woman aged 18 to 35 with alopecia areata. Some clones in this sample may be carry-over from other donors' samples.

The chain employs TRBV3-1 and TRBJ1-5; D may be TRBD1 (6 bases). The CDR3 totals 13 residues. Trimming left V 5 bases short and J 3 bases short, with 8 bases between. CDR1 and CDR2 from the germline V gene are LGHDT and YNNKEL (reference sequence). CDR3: CASSRQDNQPQHF. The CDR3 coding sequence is TGTGCCAGCAGCAGACAGGACAATCAGCCCCAGCATTTT.

CDR3: CASSLGGRGSYNEQFF. DNA for the CDR3: TGTGCCAGCAGCTTAGGGGGGCGGGGGTCATACAATGAGCAGTTCTTC. The rearrangement links TRBV7-9 to TRBJ2-1; D is perhaps TRBD2 (7 bases). The germline V gene encodes CDR1 SEHNR and CDR2 FQNEAQ (reference sequence). CDR3 length: 16 residues. V dropped 1 base and J dropped 4 bases, with 14 bases sitting between them.

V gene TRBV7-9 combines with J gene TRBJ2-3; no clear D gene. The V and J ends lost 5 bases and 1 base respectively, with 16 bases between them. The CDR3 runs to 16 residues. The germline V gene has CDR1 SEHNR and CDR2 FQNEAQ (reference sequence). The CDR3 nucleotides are TGTGCCAGCAGCCCCCGTGGCCTTTCGGGCACAGATACGCAGTATTTT. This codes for CASSPRGLSGTDTQYF.

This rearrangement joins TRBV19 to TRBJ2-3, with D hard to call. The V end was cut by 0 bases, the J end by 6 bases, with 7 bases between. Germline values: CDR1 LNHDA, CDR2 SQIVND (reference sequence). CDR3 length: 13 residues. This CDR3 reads CASSIEGWDTQYF. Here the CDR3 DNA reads TGTGCCAGTAGTATAGAGGGCTGGGATACGCAGTATTTT. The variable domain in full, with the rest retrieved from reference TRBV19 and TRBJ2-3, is DGGITQSPKYLFRKEGQNVTLSCEQNLNHDAMYWYRQDPGQGLRLIYYSQIVNDFQKGDIAEGYSVSREKKESFPLTVTSAQKNPTAFYLCASSIEGWDTQYFGPGTRLTVL.

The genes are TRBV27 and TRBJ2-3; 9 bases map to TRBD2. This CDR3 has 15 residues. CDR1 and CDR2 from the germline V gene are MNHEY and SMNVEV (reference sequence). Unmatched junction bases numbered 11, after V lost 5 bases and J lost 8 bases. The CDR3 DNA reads TGTGCCAGCAGTCCTTTGGCGGGGGGGCCTCGTACGCAGTATTTT. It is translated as CASSPLAGGPRTQYF.

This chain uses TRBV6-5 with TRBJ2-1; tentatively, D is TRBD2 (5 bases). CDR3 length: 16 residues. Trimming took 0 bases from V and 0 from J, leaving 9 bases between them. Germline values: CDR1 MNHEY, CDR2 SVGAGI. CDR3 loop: CASSYSQRSSYNEQFF. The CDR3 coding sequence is TGTGCCAGCAGTTACTCTCAGCGGAGCTCCTACAATGAGCAGTTCTTC.

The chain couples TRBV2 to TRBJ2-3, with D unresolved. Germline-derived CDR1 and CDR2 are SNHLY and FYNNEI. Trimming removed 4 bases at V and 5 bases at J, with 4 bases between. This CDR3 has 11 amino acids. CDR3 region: CASSVVDTQYF. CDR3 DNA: TGTGCCAGCAGTGTTGTAGATACGCAGTATTTT.

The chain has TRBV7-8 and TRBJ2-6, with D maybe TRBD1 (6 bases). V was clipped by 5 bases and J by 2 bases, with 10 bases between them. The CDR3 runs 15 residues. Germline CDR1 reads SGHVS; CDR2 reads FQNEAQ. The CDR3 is CASSPQGAGANVLTF. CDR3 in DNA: TGTGCCAGCAGCCCACAGGGCGCTGGGGCCAACGTCCTGACTTTC.

The CDR3 here is CAIMASGSSYEQYF. The CDR3 DNA reads as TGTGCCATCATGGCTAGCGGGAGTTCCTACGAGCAGTACTTC. The J gene is TRBJ2-7, the V gene TRBV10-3, with TRBD2 matching over 10 bases. The CDR3 spans 14 residues. V gave up 7 bases and J gave up 1 base; unmatched junction bases: 4. Germline V gene sequence: CDR1 ENHRY, CDR2 SYGVKD.

CDR3 amino acids: CSARGGGSSYNEQFF. As DNA, the CDR3 is TGCAGTGCTAGGGGCGGCGGGAGCTCCTACAATGAGCAGTTCTTC. This chain uses TRBV20-1 with TRBJ2-1, with TRBD2 matching over 7 bases. This CDR3 contains 15 residues. Germline V gene data show CDR1 as DFQATT and CDR2 as SNEGSKA (reference sequence). After removal of 3 bases from V and 0 bases from J, the junction contained 5 bases not matched to a gene.

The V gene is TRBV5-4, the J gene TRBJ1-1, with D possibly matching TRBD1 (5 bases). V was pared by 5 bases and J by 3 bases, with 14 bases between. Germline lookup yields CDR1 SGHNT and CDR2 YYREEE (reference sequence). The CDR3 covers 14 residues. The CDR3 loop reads CASSFDTGYTEAFF. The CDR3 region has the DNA TGTGCCAGCAGTTTTGATACAGGTTACACTGAAGCTTTCTTT.

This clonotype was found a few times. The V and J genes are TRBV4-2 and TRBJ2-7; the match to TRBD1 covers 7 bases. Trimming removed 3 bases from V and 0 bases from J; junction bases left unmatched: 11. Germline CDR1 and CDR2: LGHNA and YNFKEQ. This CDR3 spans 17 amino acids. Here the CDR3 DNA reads TGTGCCAGCAGCCAGCATACCGGGACAGACGCCTCCTACGAGCAGTACTTC. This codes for CASSQHTGTDASYEQYF.